This TCR beta chain appears in the sequencing data of a study of blood T cell repertoires in COVID-19. Study details: There were acute and convalescent COVID-19 samples, and they came from the United States, Italy and Spain. T cells, B-cell-depleted T cells, or PBMCs provided the cDNA or gDNA that served as material.

Profiling relied on immunoSEQ multiplex PCR, and the TCRdb table lists in-frame clones only, not all of them. The data contain over 300,000 clones, more than 80% of them singletons. V shed 6 bases, J shed 0 bases, and the junction held 5 bases outside the gene matches. The length of the CDR3 is 16 residues. Germline V lookup: CDR1 MNHEY, CDR2 SVGEGT. The sequenced material came from peripheral blood. The rearrangement joins TRBV6-2 or TRBV6-3 to TRBJ2-5; 12 bases line up with TRBD2. The TCR sequence derives from a man aged 40-49 years with acute or convalescent COVID-19. The CDR3: CASSRRTSGNQETQYF. The DNA for the CDR3 is TGTGCCAGCAGCCGACGGACTAGCGGGAACCAAGAGACCCAGTACTTC.